These 15 T cell receptor beta chains originate from one sample sequenced in a study of identical twins. TCRdb analysed the 5' RACE reads with MiXCR anew, one entry per CDR3 protein. The sample has 300,000 to 400,000 distinct CDR3 sequences, around 12% seen once. These same data were also listed under a study on yellow fever vaccine responses in identical twins.

The sample comprised CD8+ T cells sorted from blood. The origin of the receptors is a woman under 30 in good health.

This chain uses TRBV2 with TRBJ1-6; D gene uncertain. Germline CDR1 and CDR2: SNHLY and FYNNEI. Trimming cost V 10 bases and J 8 bases, with 15 bases left between them. This CDR3 spans 13 amino acids. CDR3 nucleotide sequence: TGTGCCATATTCGAGGCTCCGTATTCACCCCTCCACTTT. It specifies CAIFEAPYSPLHF.

In DNA form, the CDR3 reads TGTGCCAGCAGCAAACCCCGTTTGAGGCATAATGAAAAACTGTTTTTT. Translated: CASSKPRLRHNEKLFF. The rearrangement links TRBV21-1 to TRBJ1-4. TRBV21-1 is a pseudogene. CDR3 size: 16 residues.

The V gene is TRBV6-2 or TRBV6-3, the J gene TRBJ2-1; D not resolved. Trimming stripped 6 bases from V and 6 bases from J, with 15 bases between. The CDR3 runs to 14 residues. Germline-derived CDR1 and CDR2 are MNHEY and SVGEGT. DNA for the CDR3: TGTGCCAGCAGCCGACCCCCTAGTCTCAATGAGCAGTTCTTC. Translating it yields CASSRPPSLNEQFF.

This clonotype has just a few counts. CDR3 protein: CASTLAVGLAGTEQYF. CDR3 bases: TGCGCCAGCACCCTTGCGGTTGGGCTAGCGGGAACCGAGCAGTACTTC. This chain joins TRBV4-1 and TRBJ2-7, with TRBD2 matching 9 bases. The junction had 16 bases not matched to a gene; V was cut back by 7 bases and J by 6 bases. The CDR3 runs 16 residues. Germline V gives CDR1 MGHRA, CDR2 YSYEKL.

The gene calls are TRBV7-6 and TRBJ2-3, with D hard to call. From germline, CDR1 is SGHVS and CDR2 FNYEAQ. The V and J ends lost 3 bases and 0 bases respectively, with 13 bases between them. The CDR3 loop spans 16 amino acids. CDR3 protein: CASSLRFRASTDTQYF. The CDR3 DNA follows: TGTGCCAGCAGCTTGCGATTCCGGGCCAGCACAGATACGCAGTATTTT.

This clonotype was seen a few times. DNA for the CDR3: TGCAGTGCTAGAGGACGGGGACTTGGGTCCTACGAGCAGTACTTC. It translates to CSARGRGLGSYEQYF. This sequence joins TRBV20-1 and TRBJ2-7; D perhaps matches TRBD2 (6 bases). With 1 base removed from V and 1 base from J, the gap between germline ends came to 14 bases. CDR3 length: 15 residues. Per the germline V gene, CDR1 is DFQATT and CDR2 is SNEGSKA (reference sequence).

This clonotype occurred many times. V and J are TRBV12-3 or TRBV12-4 and TRBJ1-3, with TRBD1 matching 9 bases. This CDR3 is built from 14 residues. V shed 6 bases, J shed 4 bases, and the junction held 4 bases outside the gene matches. CDR3 nucleotides: TGTGCCAGCAGCCGGACAGGGGAGGGAAACACCATATATTTT. Its protein product is CASSRTGEGNTIYF.

V gene TRBV12-5 combines with J gene TRBJ2-7; D tentatively reads TRBD1 or TRBD2 (5 bases each). V lost 6 bases and J lost 0, with 15 bases in between. The CDR3 extends over 15 amino acids. Germline-derived CDR1 and CDR2 are LGHNT and FRNRAP. CDR3: CASGPGTASSYEQYV. In DNA, the CDR3 is TGTGCTAGTGGACCCGGGACGGCGAGCTCCTACGAGCAGTACGTC.

The rearrangement joins TRBV27 to TRBJ1-1, with 7 bases that match TRBD1. This CDR3 is 13 amino acids long. The ends lost 7 bases at V and 0 bases at J; junction bases unmatched: 2. Germline V lookup: CDR1 MNHEY, CDR2 SMNVEV (reference sequence). CDR3 sequence reads: CASMTGLNTEAFF. The CDR3 coding sequence is TGTGCCAGCATGACAGGGTTGAACACTGAAGCTTTCTTT.

The CDR3: CASSPSGISYNEQFF. CDR3 DNA sequence: TGTGCCAGCTCCCCCTCCGGGATCTCCTACAATGAGCAGTTCTTC. The genes are TRBV7-9 and TRBJ2-1, with D maybe TRBD2 (5 bases). The CDR3 runs to 15 residues. The V end lost 8 bases, the J end lost 0 bases, and 14 bases lay between the germline ends. In germline, CDR1 is SEHNR, CDR2 FQNEAQ (reference sequence). Full variable domain (rest looked up from reference TRBV7-9 and TRBJ2-1): DTGVSQNPRHKITKRGQNVTFRCDPISEHNRLYWYRQTLGQGPEFLTYFQNEAQLEKSRLLSDRFSAERPKGSFSTLEIQRTEQGDSAMYLCASSPSGISYNEQFFGPGTRLTVL.

Points on this clonotype: One junction end disagrees with the germline gene, perhaps due to a read error. This sequence joins TRBV5-4 and TRBJ2-2; D perhaps matches TRBD2 (6 bases). This CDR3 has 14 amino acids. Germline V lookup: CDR1 SGHNT, CDR2 YYREEE (reference sequence). The CDR3 region is CASSFAFDCGELLF. In nucleotides, the CDR3 is TGTGCCAGCAGCTTTGCGTTTGACTGCGGGGAGCTGCTTTTT.

In this sample, this clonotype turned up a few times. V and J are TRBV20-1 and TRBJ2-1, with a tentative D call TRBD2 (6 bases). CDR1 and CDR2 (germline): DFQATT, SNEGSKA (reference sequence). Deletions cut 5 bases from V and 4 bases from J, with 15 bases between. The CDR3 contains 14 residues. The DNA of the CDR3 is TGCAGTGCTCCCGGACTATCCTCGTACAATGAGCAGTTCTTC. Translated, it gives CSAPGLSSYNEQFF.

This clonotype was seen repeatedly, ten times or more. In nucleotides, the CDR3 is TGCGCCAGCAGCCCGAGGGGACTAGCAGAGACCCAGTACTTC. It is translated as CASSPRGLAETQYF. This chain links TRBV5-1 with TRBJ2-5, with 9 bases identical to TRBD2. V shed 4 bases and J 4 bases; nucleotides not matched to a gene: 5. The CDR3 totals 14 residues. Germline CDR1 and CDR2: SGHRS and YFSETQ.

This clonotype was detected a few times. V and J are TRBV12-3 or TRBV12-4 and TRBJ1-1; 7 positions match TRBD1. The length of the CDR3 is 13 residues. V shed 7 bases, J shed 3 bases, and the junction held 5 bases outside the gene matches. CDR3 DNA: TGTGCCAGCAAACAGGGGAAGTACACTGAAGCTTTCTTT. It yields the protein CASKQGKYTEAFF.

V usage is TRBV6-5 and J usage is TRBJ2-7, with D possibly being TRBD2 (5 bases). V was pared by 2 bases and J by 1 base, with 12 bases between. The CDR3 covers 15 residues. Germline V CDR1 and CDR2: MNHEY, SVGAGI. DNA of the CDR3: TGTGCCAGCAGTTACGATCCAGCGGCATCCTACGAGCAGTACTTC. This codes for CASSYDPAASYEQYF.